This entry describes one T cell receptor beta chain. The antigen is undetermined. This record belongs to a study of T cell responses to AZD1222 COVID-19 vaccine. Measured with immunoSEQ multiplex PCR; TCRdb has only the in-frame clones, and not every one. Among roughly 100,000 clones listed, 70% to 90% were seen once. Study observations and caveats: Baseline antibody screening turned up just a handful of seropositive AZD1222 recipients.

The sequencing used peripheral blood, collected on day 0 of AZD1222 vaccination. This TCR came from an adult in good health.

The CDR3 protein is CASSLGTVRLGGYTF. The CDR3, as DNA: TGTGCCAGCAGCTTGGGGACAGTCAGGCTGGGGGGCTACACCTTC. The chain recombines TRBV5-8 with TRBJ1-2, with a weak D call TRBD1 (6 bases). The CDR3 covers 15 residues. Trimming shortened V by 0 bases and J by 8 bases, and 17 bases separated the two germline ends. In germline, CDR1 is SGHTS, CDR2 YDEGEE.